These 6 T cell receptor beta chains were all obtained from the same sample, sequenced in a study of neoadjuvant anti-PD-1 for oral cavity cancer (dated by TCRdb to the early 2020s). Per the publication, the time point label means: before neoadjuvant nivolumab. Library generation was performed with the immunoSEQ multiplex PCR assay. In TCRdb, the immuneACCESS table is reduced to in-frame sequences with V and J assigned. These tables do not hold every clone; where another copy was compared, an unresolved V gene accounts for under half, and the others remain unexplained. The sample yields about 62,000 clones; more than 65% were counted once. The ten largest account for approximately 2.8% of the sample. The sequencing used PBMCs, collected before nivolumab (anti-PD-1) treatment. All receptors come from a person between 40 and 79 years old with oral cavity squamous cell carcinoma.

The chain links TRBV27 to TRBJ1-2; no reliable D call. This CDR3 spans 17 amino acids. CDR1 and CDR2 from the germline V gene are MNHEY and SMNVEV (reference sequence). V gave up 6 bases and J gave up 8 bases, with 28 bases separating them. Written as DNA, the CDR3 is TGTGCCAGCAGGGATACCCCTCGGGCCTTCGGCGGGGAGGGCTACACCTTC. Its protein is CASRDTPRAFGGEGYTF.

This clone was observed a handful of times. This chain connects TRBV5-1 to TRBJ1-1, with 9 bases that match TRBD1. This CDR3 spans 15 amino acids. From germline, CDR1 is SGHRS and CDR2 YFSETQ. After removal of 3 bases from V and 4 bases from J, the junction contained 7 bases not matched to a gene. This CDR3 is CASSSGDRVGTEAFF. For the CDR3, the DNA is TGCGCCAGCAGCTCCGGGGACAGGGTAGGCACTGAAGCTTTCTTT.

The chain employs TRBV6-4 and TRBJ1-2; the D is unclear. This CDR3 region has 13 residues. Trimming took 8 bases from V and 4 from J, leaving 14 bases between them. CDR1 and CDR2 from the germline V gene are MRHNA and SNTAGT. The CDR3 DNA reads TGTGCCAGCTCCGACTCTATGGGCTATGGCTACACCTTC. This gives the protein CASSDSMGYGYTF.

The rearrangement uses TRBV13 and TRBJ2-1, with a tentative D call TRBD2 (5 bases). The CDR3 consists of 14 residues. Trimming stripped 3 bases from V and 8 bases from J, with 14 bases between. Germline assignment: CDR1 PRHDT and CDR2 FYEKMQ (reference sequence). This CDR3 reads CASSFRESSYEQFF. CDR3 sequence (DNA): TGTGCCAGCAGCTTCCGGGAAAGTAGCTATGAGCAGTTCTTC. Full variable domain (missing parts from reference TRBV13 and TRBJ2-1): AAGVIQSPRHLIKEKRETATLKCYPIPRHDTVYWYQQGPGQDPQFLISFYEKMQSDKGSIPDRFSAQQFSDYHSELNMSSLELGDSALYFCASSFRESSYEQFFGPGTRLTVL.

The V gene is TRBV10-2, the J gene TRBJ2-7, with TRBD2 matching 13 bases. Germline assignment: CDR1 WSHSY and CDR2 SAAADI. The CDR3 is made up of 20 amino acids. With 3 bases clipped from V and 0 bases from J, the junction kept 14 bases outside the gene matches. CDR3 region: CASSDWGRTSGSPSSYEQYF. CDR3 coding DNA: TGCGCCAGCAGTGACTGGGGGCGGACTAGCGGGAGCCCTAGCTCCTACGAGCAGTACTTC.

The CDR3 region is CASKETPNYGYTF. CDR3 DNA: TGTGCCAGCAAAGAGACACCTAACTATGGCTACACCTTC. The chain joins TRBV2 to TRBJ1-2; D uncertain. The CDR3 covers 13 residues. Trimming took 7 bases from V and 0 from J, leaving 9 bases between them. The germline V gene encodes CDR1 SNHLY and CDR2 FYNNEI.